This T cell receptor beta chain was sequenced in a study of breast tumors, draining lymph nodes, adjacent tissues. The lymph nodes were axillary draining lymph nodes from breast cancer patients. V gave up 3 bases and J gave up 5 bases; unmatched junction bases: 4. The CDR3 totals 14 residues. TCRdb passed the multiplex PCR reads through MiXCR, listing each CDR3 protein once. The sample carries 200,000 to 250,000 distinct CDR3 sequences, less than 40% recorded once. This clonotype showed up many times. This TCR derives from a female donor with breast cancer. Some clones in this sample may be carry-over from other donors' samples. The chain carries TRBV12-3 or TRBV12-4 and TRBJ2-1; 7 bases map to TRBD1. The source material was axillary lymph node tissue. CDR3 in DNA: TGTGCCAGCAGTTTCGAGGGGGCAGACAATGAGCAGTTCTTC. Its protein is CASSFEGADNEQFF.